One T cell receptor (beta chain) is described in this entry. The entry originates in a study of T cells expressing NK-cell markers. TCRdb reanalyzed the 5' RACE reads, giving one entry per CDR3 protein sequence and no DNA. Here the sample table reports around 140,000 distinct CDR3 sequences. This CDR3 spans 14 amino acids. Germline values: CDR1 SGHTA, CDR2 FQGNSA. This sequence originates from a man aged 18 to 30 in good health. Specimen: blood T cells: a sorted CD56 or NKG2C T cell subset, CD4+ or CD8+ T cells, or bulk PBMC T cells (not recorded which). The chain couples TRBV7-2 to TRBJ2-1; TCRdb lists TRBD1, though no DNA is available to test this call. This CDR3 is CASSFMGAGNEQFF.